This T cell receptor (beta chain) was sequenced for a study of shared clonotypes between healthy human individuals. Study as a whole: Each donor had three CD4 naive, three CD4 memory, two CD8 naive and one CD8 memory plate.

Study-level findings and limits: Collection of samples was limited to blood; tissue repertoires likely differ. Read depth was anticipated to influence clonotype sharing among donors.

As for this clone: What it recognizes is unknown.

Germline V gene sequence: CDR1 MDHEN, CDR2 SYDVKM. The trim removed 8 bases at V and 0 bases at J, leaving 7 bases unmatched. The CDR3 sequence is 15 residues long. Profiled with immunoSEQ multiplex PCR; TCRdb holds only in-frame clones, not every one. Of some 680,000 clones detected, around 73% appear once; the ten largest clones hold under 2%. All donors were healthy HIV-negative adults lacking recent acute infections or vaccinations. The clonotype originates from a woman in her 30s in good health. The V gene is TRBV28, the J gene TRBJ2-3; the match to TRBD2 covers 8 bases. The sample taken for sequencing was memory CD4+ T cells sorted from blood. Subset given: CD45RA-negative fraction. The CDR3 coding sequence is TGTGCCAGCGTCGAAAGCGGGGGCAGCACAGATACGCAGTATTTT. Amino acid sequence: CASVESGGSTDTQYF.